This T cell receptor (beta chain) was identified in a study of glioma-infiltrating T cells after dendritic cell vaccination. On the study more broadly: Patients received autologous tumor lysate-pulsed dendritic cell vaccination between about 2002 and 2012.

This clone has a handful of counts. Input was approximately 2.2 ug genomic DNA, or all available if less. Data came from immunoSEQ multiplex PCR; TCRdb stores just in-frame clones and leaves some out. The sample records approximately 85,000 clones, less than 85% being singletons. The CDR3 is 15 residues long. The V gene end was trimmed by 2 bases and the J gene end by 8 bases; junction bases not matched to a gene: 8. Germline V gene data show CDR1 as MNHEY and CDR2 as SVGAGI. As to time point: after dendritic cell vaccination, including at tumor progression/relapse. V and J are TRBV6-5 and TRBJ1-4; 7 bases agree with TRBD1. The receptor was isolated from a human donor with glioblastoma. The sample was blood, taken after dendritic cell vaccination. CDR3 DNA sequence: TGTGCCAGCAGTTACGCAAGGGGGCAGGGGGAAAAACTGTTTTTT. As protein: CASSYARGQGEKLFF.